This passage covers 16 T cell receptor beta chains from one sample sequenced in a study of blood T cell repertoires in COVID-19. The assay was immunoSEQ multiplex PCR, and TCRdb's table has in-frame clones only and misses some. The table records approximately 440,000 clones, 90% of them present only once. The sample comprised PBMCs or T cells enriched from blood (not recorded which). The source of these receptors is a man aged 18 to 30 who had recovered from COVID-19.

This clone was observed a single time. The rearrangement uses TRBV5-8 and TRBJ1-1; no firm D call. There are 11 residues in the CDR3. The V gene lost 5 bases and the J gene lost 11 bases, with 13 bases spanning the gap. Germline lookup yields CDR1 SGHTS and CDR2 YDEGEE. CDR3 sequence (DNA): TGTGCCAGCAGGTCCAGAGGCGGGGCTTTCTTT. It encodes CASRSRGGAFF.

The V call is TRBV6-5, the J call TRBJ1-1; D is undetermined. This CDR3 spans 16 amino acids. Germline V gene data show CDR1 as MNHEY and CDR2 as SVGAGI. Trimming took off 0 bases at V and 4 bases at J, with 15 bases between the two ends. Here the CDR3 reads CASSYSSGRLGTEAFF. Written as DNA, the CDR3 is TGTGCCAGCAGTTACTCGTCCGGGAGGCTTGGCACTGAAGCTTTCTTT.

J is TRBJ2-5 and V is TRBV5-1; the match to TRBD2 covers 11 bases. V lost 0 bases and J lost 5; bases outside the gene matches: 9. The CDR3 is 17 amino acids. The V gene's germline CDR1 is SGHRS and CDR2 YFSETQ. In DNA form, the CDR3 reads TGCGCCAGCAGCTTGGCGCCTAGCGGGAGGCTCCGGGAGACCCAGTACTTC. This sequence encodes CASSLAPSGRLRETQYF.

The chain uses TRBV3-1 (or the pseudogene TRBV3-2) and TRBJ1-1; D is undetermined. This CDR3 comprises 15 residues. V lost 1 base and J 1 base, leaving 10 bases between the germline ends. Germline V lookup: CDR1 LGHDT, CDR2 YNNKEL (reference sequence). CDR3 nucleotides: TGTGCCAGCAGCCAAGTCTTTCTGGCGAACACTGAAGCTTTCTTT. Residues: CASSQVFLANTEAFF.

This rearrangement joins TRBV3-1 (or the pseudogene TRBV3-2) to TRBJ1-2; 9 nucleotides agree with TRBD1. V shed 4 bases and J 3 bases; nucleotides not matched to a gene: 3. The CDR3 spans 14 residues. CDR1 and CDR2 (germline): LGHDT, YNNKEL (reference sequence). The CDR3 DNA follows: TGTGCCAGCAGCCCGGGACAGGGACACTATGGCTACACCTTC. As protein: CASSPGQGHYGYTF.

The chain joins TRBV19 to TRBJ2-1, with D possibly being TRBD2 (6 bases). The V end lost 5 bases, the J end lost 9 bases, and 11 bases lay between the germline ends. CDR1 and CDR2 (germline): LNHDA, SQIVND (reference sequence). The CDR3 loop spans 12 amino acids. DNA of the CDR3: TGTGCCAGTAGTGGCCGTAGCGGTGAGCAGTTCTTC. Translated: CASSGRSGEQFF.

The chain employs TRBV7-5 and TRBJ1-4; the DNA was not compared with TRBD1, the D call given in the table. TRBV7-5 is termed a pseudogene. The CDR3 consists of 16 residues. In DNA form, the CDR3 reads TGTGTCAGAAGCCCCGACGACAGGGACGGGGGTGAAAAACTGTTTTTT. Its protein is CVRSPDDRDGGEKLFF.

This chain uses TRBV5-8 with TRBJ1-5, with D possibly being TRBD1 (6 bases). The CDR3 consists of 14 residues. V lost 4 bases to trimming and J lost 1 base, with 9 bases between them. Germline lookup yields CDR1 SGHTS and CDR2 YDEGEE. CDR3 nucleotide sequence: TGTGCCAGCAGCCCGCAGGGGAGCAATCAGCCCCAGCATTTT. Translated: CASSPQGSNQPQHF.

This rearrangement joins TRBV27 to TRBJ1-2, with D maybe TRBD1 (6 bases). V gave up 2 bases and J gave up 8 bases, with 18 bases separating them. The CDR3 spans 15 residues. The germline V gene encodes CDR1 MNHEY and CDR2 SMNVEV (reference sequence). The CDR3 DNA reads as TGTGCCAGCAGTTTACGGGGAAAACAGGGTTGGGGCTACACCTTC. Its protein product is CASSLRGKQGWGYTF.

This chain connects TRBV29-1 to TRBJ1-1; no clear D. Germline V lookup: CDR1 SQVTM, CDR2 ANQGSEA. The V gene lost 2 bases and the J gene lost 0 bases, with 10 bases spanning the gap. The CDR3 length is 14 residues. The CDR3 is CSVERHSVNTEAFF. DNA for the CDR3: TGCAGCGTTGAAAGGCACAGTGTGAACACTGAAGCTTTCTTT. The full variable domain, with the rest looked up from reference TRBV29-1 and TRBJ1-1, is SAVISQKPSRDICQRGTSLTIQCQVDSQVTMMFWYRQQPGQSLTLIATANQGSEATYESGFVIDKFPISRPNLTFSTLTVSNMSPEDSSIYLCSVERHSVNTEAFFGQGTRLTVV.

This chain links TRBV7-3 with TRBJ2-2; D gene ambiguous. CDR3 length equals 12 residues. Looked up from germline, CDR1 is SGHTA and CDR2 is FQGTGA. V gave up 5 bases and J gave up 8 bases, with 9 bases separating them. The CDR3 here is CASSTLGGELFF. As DNA, the CDR3 is TGTGCCAGCAGCACCCTCGGGGGGGAGCTGTTTTTT.

The chain couples TRBV19 to TRBJ1-4; tentative D call: TRBD1 (6 bases). Germline V gene sequence: CDR1 LNHDA, CDR2 SQIVND (reference sequence). The CDR3 covers 14 residues. V lost 9 bases, J lost 8 bases, and 19 bases lay in between. This CDR3 reads CASKRGRAGEKLFF. CDR3 in DNA: TGTGCCAGCAAGAGGGGGAGAGCAGGAGAAAAACTGTTTTTT.

The rearrangement uses TRBV5-1 and TRBJ1-1; D gene unclear. Germline V gene lookup returns CDR1 SGHRS and CDR2 YFSETQ. This CDR3 is built from 15 residues. V shed 3 bases and J shed 5 bases, with 17 bases lying between them. The CDR3 nucleotides read TGCGCCAGCAGCTGGCAGGCCATCAGAGAGACTGAAGCTTTCTTT. The encoded protein is CASSWQAIRETEAFF. The complete variable domain, with remaining parts taken from reference TRBV5-1 and TRBJ1-1, reads KAGVTQTPRYLIKTRGQQVTLSCSPISGHRSVSWYQQTPGQGLQFLFEYFSETQRNKGNFPGRFSGRQFSNSRSEMNVSTLELGDSALYLCASSWQAIRETEAFFGQGTRLTVV.

This chain links TRBV19 with TRBJ2-1; 7 nucleotides line up with TRBD2. The trim removed 9 bases at V and 10 bases at J, leaving 12 bases unmatched. Looked up from germline, CDR1 is LNHDA and CDR2 is SQIVND (reference sequence). This CDR3 is 13 amino acids long. The DNA of the CDR3 is TGTGCCAGCAGGGACTATTCGTCGGACGAGCAGTTCTTC. It specifies CASRDYSSDEQFF.

CDR3 DNA: TGTGCCAGCAGCCCCTTCGGGGATCAGCCCCAGCATTTT. Translated, it gives CASSPFGDQPQHF. This rearrangement joins TRBV7-8 to TRBJ1-5; D gene uncertain. Trimming left V 5 bases short and J 5 bases short, with 10 bases between. The CDR3 extends over 13 amino acids. CDR1 is SGHVS, CDR2 FQNEAQ, per germline. The variable domain in full, with the rest retrieved from reference TRBV7-8 and TRBJ1-5, is GAGVSQSPRYKVAKRGQDVALRCDPISGHVSLFWYQQALGQGPEFLTYFQNEAQLDKSGLPSDRFFAERPEGSVSTLKIQRTQQEDSAVYLCASSPFGDQPQHFGDGTRLSIL.

V and J are TRBV28 and TRBJ2-3, with 7 bases aligning to TRBD2. Germline CDR1 reads MDHEN; CDR2 reads SYDVKM. V was clipped by 3 bases and J by 2 bases; unmatched bases: 14. The CDR3 spans 18 residues. This CDR3 is CASSFYIGPSGHTDTQYF. The CDR3, as DNA: TGTGCCAGCAGTTTTTATATTGGGCCTAGCGGCCACACAGATACGCAGTATTTT.